This T cell receptor (beta chain) was captured by sequencing in a study of shared clonotypes between healthy human individuals. Across the whole study: Researchers assigned three CD4 naive, three CD4 memory, two CD8 naive and one CD8 memory plate to each donor.

TCRdb's table, derived via immunoSEQ multiplex PCR, lists solely in-frame clones and lacks some. The sample contains roughly 770,000 clones, approximately 97% of which appear only once. Terminally differentiated effector memory CD45RA+ cells were left out of the naive CD8 fraction, which was CD45RO-negative and positively selected for CCR7. From germline, CDR1 is SGHRS and CDR2 YFSETQ. V gave up 2 bases and J gave up 2 bases, with 19 bases separating them. The CDR3 covers 17 residues. The origin of this receptor is a man between 25 and 39 years old in good health. The rearrangement uses TRBV5-1 and TRBJ1-2, with D perhaps TRBD1 (5 bases). The sequenced material came from naive CD8+ T cells sorted from blood. The CDR3 DNA follows: TGCGCCAGCAGCTTAGGTGATAGCGAGGGGCCCAACTATGGCTACACCTTC. This encodes CASSLGDSEGPNYGYTF.